This T cell receptor beta chain was documented in a study of cytomegalovirus exposure and HLA in healthy donors. The PCR had 60 Vbeta and 13 Jbeta primers. Only in-frame clones appear in the TCRdb table, and some are missing; sequencing was by immunoSEQ multiplex PCR. The sample records approximately 120,000 clones, approximately 80% being singletons. With respect to this clone: Its specificity is unknown. Other DNA sequences of this sample code for an identical CDR3.

The study, taken as a whole, reports: Across all donors, roughly uniform sequencing depth was an assumption of the presence/absence analyses. Equally common other TCR beta chains were less clonally expanded than HLA-associated ones, a later analysis found. Most of the TCR beta V segments (in an earlier analysis) were productive either about 90% or about 30% of the time. Specific recognition of CMV antigens was confirmed in vitro for a few chains (all CMV-associated).

The CDR3 totals 13 residues. Germline assignment: CDR1 SGHRS and CDR2 YFSETQ. The ends were cut back, 1 base at V and 5 bases at J, with 9 bases in the middle. This receptor was identified in a woman aged 25 to 39 in good health and CMV-seronegative. Source material: PBMCs. V and J are TRBV5-1 and TRBJ2-5; tentatively, D is TRBD1 (5 bases). In nucleotides, the CDR3 is TGCGCCAGCAGCTTGCAGGGTAGGGAGACCCAGTACTTC. Protein: CASSLQGRETQYF.